The entry below describes one T cell receptor (beta chain). The antigen remains unidentified. This specimen belongs to a study of T cell responses to AZD1222 COVID-19 vaccine. Study conclusions and caveats: Targeting of unmutated variant regions was reportedly seen in nearly half of spike-specific TCRs. Spike-specific TCR breadth and depth grew following two AZD1222 doses.

Repertoires were generated with immunoSEQ multiplex PCR, while TCRdb's copy carries only in-frame clones and drops some. Counted here are about 91,000 clones, roughly 92% occurring once; the ten biggest clones make up around 3.2%. V gave up 0 bases and J gave up 9 bases, with 14 bases separating them. The length of the CDR3 is 13 residues. From germline, CDR1 is GTSNPN and CDR2 SVGIG (reference sequence). The sequences come from peripheral blood, collected 28 days after the second AZD1222 dose. V gene TRBV30 combines with J gene TRBJ1-2, with D tentatively TRBD1 (6 bases). This sequence was found in an adult who received the AZD1222 COVID-19 vaccine. The chain's CDR3 is CAWSVSQGTRYTF. In DNA, the CDR3 is TGTGCCTGGAGTGTAAGCCAGGGGACCCGCTACACCTTC.